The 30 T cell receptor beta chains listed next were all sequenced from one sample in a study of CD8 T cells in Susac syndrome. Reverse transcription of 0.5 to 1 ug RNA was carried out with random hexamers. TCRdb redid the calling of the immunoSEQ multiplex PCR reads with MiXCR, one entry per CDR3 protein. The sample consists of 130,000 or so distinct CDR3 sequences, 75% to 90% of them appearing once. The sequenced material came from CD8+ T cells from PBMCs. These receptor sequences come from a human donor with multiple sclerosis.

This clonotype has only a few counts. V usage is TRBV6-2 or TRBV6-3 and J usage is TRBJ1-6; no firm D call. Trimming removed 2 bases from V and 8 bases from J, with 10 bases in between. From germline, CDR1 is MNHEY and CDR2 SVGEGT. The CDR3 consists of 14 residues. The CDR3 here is CASSYRGEDSPLHF. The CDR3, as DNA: TGTGCCAGCAGTTACCGGGGAGAGGATTCACCCCTCCACTTT.

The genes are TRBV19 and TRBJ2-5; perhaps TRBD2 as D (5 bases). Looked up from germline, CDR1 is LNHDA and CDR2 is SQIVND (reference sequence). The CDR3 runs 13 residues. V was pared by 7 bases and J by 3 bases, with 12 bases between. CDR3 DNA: TGTGCCAGTACCGAGGACGGGAAAGAGACCCAGTACTTC. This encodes CASTEDGKETQYF.

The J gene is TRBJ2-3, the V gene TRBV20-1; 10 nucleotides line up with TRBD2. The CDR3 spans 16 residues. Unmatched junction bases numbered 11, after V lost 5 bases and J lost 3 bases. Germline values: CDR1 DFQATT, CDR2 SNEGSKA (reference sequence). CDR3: CSASHITSGVTDTQYF. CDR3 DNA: TGCAGTGCTTCCCACATTACTAGCGGGGTTACAGATACGCAGTATTTT.

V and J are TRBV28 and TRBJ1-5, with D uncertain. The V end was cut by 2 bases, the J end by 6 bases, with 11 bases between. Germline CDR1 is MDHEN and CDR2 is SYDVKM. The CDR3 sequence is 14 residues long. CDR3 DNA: TGTGCCAGCAGTTTAGCTGAGGGCAGTCAGCCCCAGCATTTT. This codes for CASSLAEGSQPQHF.

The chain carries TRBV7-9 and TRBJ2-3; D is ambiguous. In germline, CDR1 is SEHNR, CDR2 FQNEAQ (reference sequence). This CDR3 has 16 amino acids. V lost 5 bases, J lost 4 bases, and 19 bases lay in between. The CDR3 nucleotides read TGTGCCAGCAGCCGAAAGCGTATAGGCCGCCCAGATACGCAGTATTTT. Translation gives CASSRKRIGRPDTQYF.

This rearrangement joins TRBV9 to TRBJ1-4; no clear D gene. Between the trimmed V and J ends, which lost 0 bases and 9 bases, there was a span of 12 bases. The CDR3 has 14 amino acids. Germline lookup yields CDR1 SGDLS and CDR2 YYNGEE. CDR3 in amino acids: CASSVGGDAKKLFF. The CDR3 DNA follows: TGTGCCAGCAGCGTAGGAGGAGATGCAAAAAAACTGTTTTTT. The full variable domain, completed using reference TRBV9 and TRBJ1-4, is DSGVTQTPKHLITATGQRVTLRCSPRSGDLSVYWYQQSLDQGLQFLIQYYNGEERAKGNILERFSAQQFPDLHSELNLSSLELGDSALYFCASSVGGDAKKLFFGSGTQLSVL.

CDR3 in DNA: TGTGCCAGTAGAATACAGGGGGCTGGAGATACGCAGTATTTT. As protein: CASRIQGAGDTQYF. V usage is TRBV19 and J usage is TRBJ2-3, with 9 bases identical to TRBD1. The CDR3 runs to 14 residues. Germline V CDR1 and CDR2: LNHDA, SQIVND (reference sequence). J was trimmed by 5 bases and V by 6 bases; bases with no gene match: 6.

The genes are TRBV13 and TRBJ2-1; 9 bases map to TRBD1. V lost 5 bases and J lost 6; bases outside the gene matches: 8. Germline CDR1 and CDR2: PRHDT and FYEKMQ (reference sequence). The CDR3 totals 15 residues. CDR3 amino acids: CASSNYGTGFNEQFF. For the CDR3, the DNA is TGTGCCAGCAGCAATTACGGGACAGGGTTCAATGAGCAGTTCTTC. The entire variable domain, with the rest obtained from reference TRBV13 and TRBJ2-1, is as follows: AAGVIQSPRHLIKEKRETATLKCYPIPRHDTVYWYQQGPGQDPQFLISFYEKMQSDKGSIPDRFSAQQFSDYHSELNMSSLELGDSALYFCASSNYGTGFNEQFFGPGTRLTVL.

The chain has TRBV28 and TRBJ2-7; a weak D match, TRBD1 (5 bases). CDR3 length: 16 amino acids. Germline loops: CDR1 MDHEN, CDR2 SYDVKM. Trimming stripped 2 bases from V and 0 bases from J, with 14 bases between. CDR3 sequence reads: CASSLADTGLSYEQYF. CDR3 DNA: TGTGCCAGCAGTTTAGCGGACACGGGCCTCTCCTACGAGCAGTACTTC.

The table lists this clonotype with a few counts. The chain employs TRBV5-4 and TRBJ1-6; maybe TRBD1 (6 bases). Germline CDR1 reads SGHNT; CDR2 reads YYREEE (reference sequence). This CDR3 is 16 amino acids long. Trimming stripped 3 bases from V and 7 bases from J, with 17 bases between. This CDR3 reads CASSYGKGGTNSPLHF. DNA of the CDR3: TGTGCCAGCAGCTACGGCAAAGGGGGGACAAATTCACCCCTCCACTTT. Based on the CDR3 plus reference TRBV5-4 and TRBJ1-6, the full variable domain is ETGVTQSPTHLIKTRGQQVTLRCSSQSGHNTVSWYQQALGQGPQFIFQYYREEENGRGNFPPRFSGLQFPNYSSELNVNALELDDSALYLCASSYGKGGTNSPLHFGNGTRLTVT.

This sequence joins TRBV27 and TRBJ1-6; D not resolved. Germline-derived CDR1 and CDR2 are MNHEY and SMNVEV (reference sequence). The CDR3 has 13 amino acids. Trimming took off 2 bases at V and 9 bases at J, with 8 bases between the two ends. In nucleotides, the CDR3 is TGTGCCAGCAGTTTAGGCGGGAGTTCACCCCTCCACTTT. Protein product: CASSLGGSSPLHF.

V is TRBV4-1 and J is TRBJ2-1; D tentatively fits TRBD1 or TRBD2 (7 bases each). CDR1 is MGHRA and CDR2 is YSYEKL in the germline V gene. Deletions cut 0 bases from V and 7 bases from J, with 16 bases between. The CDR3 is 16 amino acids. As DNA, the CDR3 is TGCGCCAGCAGCCAAGAAGGGGAGGGGGCTTGGAATGAGCAGTTCTTC. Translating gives CASSQEGEGAWNEQFF.

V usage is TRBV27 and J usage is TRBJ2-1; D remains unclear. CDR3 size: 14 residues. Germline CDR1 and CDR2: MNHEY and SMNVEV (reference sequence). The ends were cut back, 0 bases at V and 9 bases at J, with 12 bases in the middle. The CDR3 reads CASSLSDLALEQFF. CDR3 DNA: TGTGCCAGCAGTTTATCCGACCTCGCCCTTGAGCAGTTCTTC.

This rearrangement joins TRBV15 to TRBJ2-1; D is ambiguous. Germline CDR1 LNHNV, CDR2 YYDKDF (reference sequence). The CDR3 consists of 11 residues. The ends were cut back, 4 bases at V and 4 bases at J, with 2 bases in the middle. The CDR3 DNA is TGTGCCACCAGCAAATACAATGAGCAGTTCTTC. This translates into CATSKYNEQFF.

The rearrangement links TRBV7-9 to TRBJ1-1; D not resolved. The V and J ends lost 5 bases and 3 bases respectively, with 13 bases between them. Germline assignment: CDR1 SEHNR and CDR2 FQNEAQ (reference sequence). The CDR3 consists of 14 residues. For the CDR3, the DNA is TGTGCCAGCAGCCAGGACGGAGGAGACACTGAAGCTTTCTTT. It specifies CASSQDGGDTEAFF.

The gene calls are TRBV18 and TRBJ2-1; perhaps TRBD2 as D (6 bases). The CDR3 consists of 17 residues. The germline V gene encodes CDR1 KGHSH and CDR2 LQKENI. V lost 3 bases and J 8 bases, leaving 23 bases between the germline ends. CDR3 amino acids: CASSPPPGDHPADEQFF. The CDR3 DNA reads TGTGCCAGCTCACCTCCCCCGGGGGACCATCCCGCGGATGAGCAGTTCTTC.

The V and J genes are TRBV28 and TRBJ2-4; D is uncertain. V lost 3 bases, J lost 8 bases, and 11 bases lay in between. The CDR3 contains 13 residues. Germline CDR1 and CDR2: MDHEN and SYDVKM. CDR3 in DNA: TGTGCCAGCAGTTTGCCTAATCAAGACATTCAGTACTTC. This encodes CASSLPNQDIQYF.

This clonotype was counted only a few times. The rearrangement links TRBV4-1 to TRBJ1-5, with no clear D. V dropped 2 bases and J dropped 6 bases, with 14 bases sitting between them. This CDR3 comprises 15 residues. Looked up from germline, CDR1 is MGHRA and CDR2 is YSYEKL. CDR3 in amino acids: CASSQSVPLGQPQHF. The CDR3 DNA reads TGCGCCAGCAGCCAATCCGTCCCCTTGGGTCAGCCCCAGCATTTT.

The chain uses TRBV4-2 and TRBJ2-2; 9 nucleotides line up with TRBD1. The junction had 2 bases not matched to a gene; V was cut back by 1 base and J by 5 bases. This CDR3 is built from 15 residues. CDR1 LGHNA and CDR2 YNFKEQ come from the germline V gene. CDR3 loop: CASSQGTGETGELFF. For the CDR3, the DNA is TGTGCCAGCAGCCAAGGGACAGGGGAAACCGGGGAGCTGTTTTTT.

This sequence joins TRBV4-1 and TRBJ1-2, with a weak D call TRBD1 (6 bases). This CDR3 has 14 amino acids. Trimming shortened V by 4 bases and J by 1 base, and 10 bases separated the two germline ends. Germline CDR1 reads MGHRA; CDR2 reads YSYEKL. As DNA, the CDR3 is TGCGCCAGCAGCCGGGGGGGCGTTAACTATGGCTACACCTTC. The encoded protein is CASSRGGVNYGYTF.

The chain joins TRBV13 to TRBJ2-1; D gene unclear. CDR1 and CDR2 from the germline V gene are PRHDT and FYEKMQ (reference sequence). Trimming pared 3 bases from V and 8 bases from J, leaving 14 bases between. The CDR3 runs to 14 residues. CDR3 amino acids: CASSFDRLLYEQFF. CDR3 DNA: TGTGCCAGCAGCTTCGATCGGTTATTATATGAGCAGTTCTTC.

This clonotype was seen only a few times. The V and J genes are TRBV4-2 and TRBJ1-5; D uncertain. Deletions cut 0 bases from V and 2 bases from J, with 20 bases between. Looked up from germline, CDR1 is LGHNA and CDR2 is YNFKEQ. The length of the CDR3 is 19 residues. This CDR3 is CASSQDVVKPEIGNQPQHF. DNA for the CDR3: TGTGCCAGCAGCCAAGATGTCGTGAAGCCCGAGATAGGCAATCAGCCCCAGCATTTT.

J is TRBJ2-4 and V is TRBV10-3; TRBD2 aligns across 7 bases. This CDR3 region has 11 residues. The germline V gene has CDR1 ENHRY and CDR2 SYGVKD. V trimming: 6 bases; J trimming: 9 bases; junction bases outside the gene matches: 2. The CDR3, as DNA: TGTGCCATCAGCACGGGGGGCATTCAGTACTTC. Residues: CAISTGGIQYF.

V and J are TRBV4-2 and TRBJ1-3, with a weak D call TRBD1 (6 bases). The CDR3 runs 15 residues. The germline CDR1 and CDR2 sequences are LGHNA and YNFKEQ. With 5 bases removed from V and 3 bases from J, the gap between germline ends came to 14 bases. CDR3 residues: CASSIDRLIGNTIYF. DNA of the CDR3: TGTGCCAGCAGCATCGACAGGCTGATTGGAAACACCATATATTTT.

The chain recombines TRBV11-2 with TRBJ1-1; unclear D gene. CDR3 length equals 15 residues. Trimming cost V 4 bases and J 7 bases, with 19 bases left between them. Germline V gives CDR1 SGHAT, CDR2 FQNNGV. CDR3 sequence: CASSSGPRAALEAFF. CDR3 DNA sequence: TGTGCCAGCAGCTCCGGACCCCGGGCAGCCCTTGAAGCTTTCTTT. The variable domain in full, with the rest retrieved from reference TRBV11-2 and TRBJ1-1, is EAGVAQSPRYKIIEKRQSVAFWCNPISGHATLYWYQQILGQGPKLLIQFQNNGVVDDSQLPKDRFSAERLKGVDSTLKIQPAKLEDSAVYLCASSSGPRAALEAFFGQGTRLTVV.

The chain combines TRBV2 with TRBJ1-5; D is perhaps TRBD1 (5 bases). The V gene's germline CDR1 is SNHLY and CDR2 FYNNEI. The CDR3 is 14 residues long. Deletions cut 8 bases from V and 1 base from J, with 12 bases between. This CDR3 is CASWAGPSNQPQHF. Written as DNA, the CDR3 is TGTGCCAGCTGGGCAGGGCCGAGCAATCAGCCCCAGCATTTT. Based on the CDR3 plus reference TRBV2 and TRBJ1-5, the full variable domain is EPEVTQTPSHQVTQMGQEVILRCVPISNHLYFYWYRQILGQKVEFLVSFYNNEISEKSEIFDDQFSVERPDGSNFTLKIRSTKLEDSAMYFCASWAGPSNQPQHFGDGTRLSIL.

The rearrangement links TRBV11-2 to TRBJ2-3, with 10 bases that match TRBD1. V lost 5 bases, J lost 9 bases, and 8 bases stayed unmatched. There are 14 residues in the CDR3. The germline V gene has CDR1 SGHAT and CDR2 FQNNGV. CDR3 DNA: TGTGCCAGCAGCCGACAGGGGGCTGAATCCACGCAGTATTTT. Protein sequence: CASSRQGAESTQYF.

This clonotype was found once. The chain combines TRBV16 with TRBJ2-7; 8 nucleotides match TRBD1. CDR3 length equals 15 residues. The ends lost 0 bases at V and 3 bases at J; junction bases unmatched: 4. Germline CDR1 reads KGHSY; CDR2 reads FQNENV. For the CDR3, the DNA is TGTGCCAGCAGCCAATCAGGGACAGGAGGCTACGAGCAGTACTTC. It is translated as CASSQSGTGGYEQYF.

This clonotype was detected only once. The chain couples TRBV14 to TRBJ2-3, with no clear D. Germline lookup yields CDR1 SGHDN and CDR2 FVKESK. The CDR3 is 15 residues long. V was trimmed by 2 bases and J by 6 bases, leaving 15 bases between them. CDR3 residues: CASSQQETWSDTQYF. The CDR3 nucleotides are TGTGCCAGCAGCCAACAGGAAACCTGGTCTGATACGCAGTATTTT.

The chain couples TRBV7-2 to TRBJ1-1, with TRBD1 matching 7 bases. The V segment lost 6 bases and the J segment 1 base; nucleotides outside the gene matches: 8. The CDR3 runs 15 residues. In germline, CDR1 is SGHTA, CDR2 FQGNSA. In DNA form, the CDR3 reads TGTGCCAGCAGTTTCGGACAGGAACAGAACACTGAAGCTTTCTTT. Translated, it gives CASSFGQEQNTEAFF.